The entry that follows covers one TCR beta chain sequence. Its antigen is still unknown. CDR1 and CDR2 (germline): LNHDA, SQIVND (reference sequence). CDR3 length equals 15 residues. V lost 7 bases to trimming and J lost 4 bases; unmatched junction nucleotides: 10. Via MiXCR, TCRdb re-called the 5' RACE reads, giving one row per CDR3 protein. The sample contains 300,000 to 450,000 distinct CDR3 sequences, more than 25% of which appear only once. The data belong to a study of identical twins' blood T cells. Findings and caveats of the study: Mainly, cloneset size products determined shared clonotypes, twins included.

The specimen was PBMCs. The origin of this receptor is a woman between 18 and 55 years old in good health. The rearrangement uses TRBV19 and TRBJ1-2, with 9 bases that match TRBD1. CDR3 nucleotides: TGTGCCAGTACTTCCCGGGACAGGGTGTTCTATGGCTACACCTTC. Its protein product is CASTSRDRVFYGYTF.